Below are 12 T cell receptor beta chains sequenced from a single sample in a study of high-grade serous ovarian cancer treatment subgroups. Tumor tissue was taken before any definitive surgery or chemotherapy was given. The table came from immunoSEQ multiplex PCR; TCRdb's copy has only in-frame clones and leaves some out. This table has about 4,000 clones, roughly four fifths appearing once. The sample consisted of tumor tissue. These receptors were collected from a human donor with high-grade serous ovarian cancer.

This rearrangement joins TRBV6-6 to TRBJ1-2; D is unclear. The CDR3 is 14 amino acids. Germline CDR1 reads MNHNY; CDR2 reads SVGAGI (reference sequence). The ends were cut back, 6 bases at V and 6 bases at J, with 17 bases in the middle. The CDR3 sequence is CASSPSAGNHGYTF. The CDR3, as DNA: TGTGCCAGCAGCCCCTCCGCGGGAAACCATGGCTACACCTTC.

The V call is TRBV7-9, the J call TRBJ1-6; 8 bases line up with TRBD1. This CDR3 region has 14 residues. Trimming cost V 5 bases and J 9 bases; bases outside gene matches: 6. From germline, CDR1 is SEHNR and CDR2 FQNEAQ (reference sequence). CDR3 protein: CASSPGQGGSPLHF. The CDR3 nucleotides read TGTGCCAGCAGCCCTGGACAGGGCGGTTCACCCCTCCACTTT. Based on the CDR3 plus reference TRBV7-9 and TRBJ1-6, the full variable domain is DTGVSQNPRHKITKRGQNVTFRCDPISEHNRLYWYRQTLGQGPEFLTYFQNEAQLEKSRLLSDRFSAERPKGSFSTLEIQRTEQGDSAMYLCASSPGQGGSPLHFGNGTRLTVT.

CDR3 coding DNA: TGTGCCACCCTGGGGCAGGGGGGGAACACTGAAGCTTTCTTT. It codes for CATLGQGGNTEAFF. The chain recombines TRBV15 with TRBJ1-1; 7 bases align to TRBD1. CDR3 length: 14 residues. The junction had 7 bases not matched to a gene; V was cut back by 8 bases and J by 1 base. The germline V gene encodes CDR1 LNHNV and CDR2 YYDKDF (reference sequence).

The chain uses TRBV11-1 and TRBJ2-1; D may be TRBD1 (6 bases). CDR1 and CDR2 from the germline V gene are SGHAT and FQDESV (reference sequence). V was clipped by 1 base and J by 9 bases, with 10 bases between them. This CDR3 has 13 amino acids. The CDR3 here is CASSLGGQGEQFF. Here the CDR3 DNA reads TGTGCCAGCAGCTTAGGGGGGCAAGGTGAGCAGTTCTTC. Together with reference TRBV11-1 and TRBJ2-1, the CDR3 gives the full variable domain: EAEVAQSPRYKITEKSQAVAFWCDPISGHATLYWYRQILGQGPELLVQFQDESVVDDSQLPKDRFSAERLKGVDSTLKIQPAELGDSAMYLCASSLGGQGEQFFGPGTRLTVL.

The chain combines TRBV7-6 with TRBJ2-2; D uncertain. V lost 2 bases, J lost 0 bases, and 10 bases lay in between. This CDR3 region has 16 residues. Germline-derived CDR1 and CDR2 are SGHVS and FNYEAQ. The CDR3 here is CASSLRADSNTGELFF. In DNA, the CDR3 is TGTGCCAGCAGCTTACGGGCGGATTCGAACACCGGGGAGCTGTTTTTT.

This chain uses TRBV5-1 with TRBJ1-2; perhaps TRBD1 as D (5 bases). Trimming stripped 0 bases from V and 8 bases from J, with 20 bases between. This CDR3 is built from 16 residues. Looked up from germline, CDR1 is SGHRS and CDR2 is YFSETQ. This chain's CDR3 is CASSLEEWQGSWGYTF. The CDR3 DNA reads TGCGCCAGCAGCTTGGAGGAGTGGCAGGGCAGTTGGGGCTACACCTTC.

This rearrangement joins TRBV2 to TRBJ2-7, with 10 bases fitting TRBD1. The length of the CDR3 is 14 residues. The germline gives CDR1 SNHLY, CDR2 FYNNEI. After removal of 6 bases from V and 4 bases from J, the junction contained 6 bases not matched to a gene. The CDR3 protein is CASRGTGVGYEQYV. DNA for the CDR3: TGTGCCAGCAGAGGGACAGGGGTGGGGTACGAGCAGTACGTC.

This chain connects TRBV6-6 to TRBJ2-2; 7 bases map to TRBD1. The germline V gene encodes CDR1 MNHNY and CDR2 SVGAGI (reference sequence). CDR3 length: 16 residues. The junction had 10 bases not matched to a gene; V was cut back by 6 bases and J by 3 bases. CDR3: CASSQGQRRYTGELFF. CDR3 DNA: TGTGCCAGCAGCCAGGGACAGCGAAGGTACACCGGGGAGCTGTTTTTT.

The genes are TRBV19 and TRBJ1-4; D gene uncertain. V lost 5 bases to trimming and J lost 0 bases, with 7 bases between them. This CDR3 has 14 residues. Germline V gene sequence: CDR1 LNHDA, CDR2 SQIVND (reference sequence). DNA for the CDR3: TGTGCCAGTAGTTCCCGGGCAACTAATGAAAAACTGTTTTTT. Residues: CASSSRATNEKLFF. Complete variable domain (other parts from reference TRBV19 and TRBJ1-4): DGGITQSPKYLFRKEGQNVTLSCEQNLNHDAMYWYRQDPGQGLRLIYYSQIVNDFQKGDIAEGYSVSREKKESFPLTVTSAQKNPTAFYLCASSSRATNEKLFFGSGTQLSVL.

V and J are TRBV7-2 and TRBJ2-7, with TRBD1 matching over 10 bases. CDR1 is SGHTA, CDR2 FQGNSA, per germline. There are 14 residues in the CDR3. J gave up 6 bases and V 2 bases, and 4 bases lay outside the gene matches. The CDR3 nucleotides are TGTGCCAGCAGCTTAAGGGACAGGGGAGGCGAGCAGTACTTC. This gives the protein CASSLRDRGGEQYF.

The gene calls are TRBV4-2 and TRBJ2-1; TRBD2 might be the D (6 bases). The CDR3 totals 12 residues. The germline V gene has CDR1 LGHNA and CDR2 YNFKEQ. Trimming took off 4 bases at V and 9 bases at J, with 10 bases between the two ends. In DNA form, the CDR3 reads TGTGCCAGCAGCCCTGCGGGGTCTGAGCAGTTCTTC. Its translation: CASSPAGSEQFF.

CDR3 sequence reads: CASSGGQAVVSGYTF. In DNA form, the CDR3 reads TGTGCCAGCAGTGGGGGACAGGCTGTAGTCAGTGGCTACACCTTC. The chain employs TRBV2 and TRBJ1-2; 8 bases are a match to TRBD1. V trimming: 4 bases; J trimming: 7 bases; junction bases outside the gene matches: 11. Germline V lookup: CDR1 SNHLY, CDR2 FYNNEI. The CDR3 runs 15 residues.